The 19 T cell receptor beta chains below all came from one sample that was sequenced in a study of identical twins. TCRdb reprocessed the 5' RACE reads via MiXCR and lists one record per CDR3 protein. The sample comprises 1.5 million or so distinct CDR3 sequences, under 35% of which are singletons, and about 0.3% rests with the top ten. Sequencing was carried out using cord blood. The receptors derive from a newborn girl in good health.

The chain recombines TRBV2 with TRBJ2-7; either TRBD1 or TRBD2 may fit D (5 bases each). This CDR3 is built from 18 residues. Germline V gives CDR1 SNHLY, CDR2 FYNNEI. V was shortened by 3 bases and J by 3 bases, with 24 bases between the two germline ends. CDR3 sequence reads: CASSDPEVRQTPNYEQYF. DNA of the CDR3: TGTGCCAGCAGTGATCCGGAGGTTAGACAGACACCGAACTACGAGCAGTACTTC.

The chain combines TRBV20-1 with TRBJ1-1; no clear D gene. V was clipped by 0 bases and J by 5 bases, with 10 bases between them. Germline assignment: CDR1 DFQATT and CDR2 SNEGSKA (reference sequence). This CDR3 is 13 amino acids long. CDR3 region: CSARDEADTEAFF. CDR3 bases: TGCAGTGCTAGAGATGAGGCAGATACTGAAGCTTTCTTT.

The chain links TRBV4-1 to TRBJ2-7; tentative D call: TRBD2 (6 bases). CDR1 and CDR2 from the germline V gene are MGHRA and YSYEKL. V gave up 3 bases and J gave up 0 bases, with 15 bases separating them. This CDR3 spans 16 amino acids. Here the CDR3 reads CASSHSRDSYSYEQYF. DNA of the CDR3: TGCGCCAGCAGCCATTCCCGGGACTCTTACTCCTACGAGCAGTACTTC.

The rearrangement uses TRBV27 and TRBJ2-7; 8 nucleotides match TRBD2. The germline gives CDR1 MNHEY, CDR2 SMNVEV (reference sequence). J gave up 7 bases and V 3 bases, and 8 bases lay outside the gene matches. The CDR3 spans 14 residues. The CDR3 DNA is TGTGCCAGCAGTTTCGGGGGGGCCTACAATGAGCAGTACTTC. It encodes CASSFGGAYNEQYF.

The rearrangement links TRBV2 to TRBJ2-3, with 13 bases that match TRBD2. This CDR3 spans 17 amino acids. CDR1 and CDR2 from the germline V gene are SNHLY and FYNNEI. Trimming at V came to 2 bases and at J to 4 bases, leaving 6 bases not matched to a gene. CDR3 amino acids: CASSETLLAGGPDTQYF. In nucleotides, the CDR3 is TGTGCCAGCAGTGAAACACTACTAGCGGGGGGGCCAGATACGCAGTATTTT.

This clonotype was found many times. The J gene is TRBJ2-3, the V gene TRBV6-6, with D perhaps TRBD1 (5 bases). Germline CDR1 is MNHNY and CDR2 is SVGAGI (reference sequence). V was shortened by 6 bases and J by 1 base, with 11 bases between the two germline ends. CDR3 size: 14 residues. The CDR3 loop is CASSWGFGTDTQYF. In nucleotides, the CDR3 is TGTGCCAGCAGCTGGGGCTTTGGCACAGATACGCAGTATTTT.

This clonotype was seen a handful of times. The rearrangement links TRBV9 to TRBJ1-4, with D possibly being TRBD1 (5 bases). The CDR3 loop spans 15 amino acids. Germline CDR1 and CDR2: SGDLS and YYNGEE. V was cut by 0 bases and J by 0 bases, with 6 bases left in between. The CDR3 nucleotides read TGTGCCAGCAGCGTAGCGACAGCAACTAATGAAAAACTGTTTTTT. This encodes CASSVATATNEKLFF.

The chain uses TRBV20-1 and TRBJ2-3; TRBD2 matches 9 bases. V trimming: 5 bases; J trimming: 2 bases; junction bases outside the gene matches: 11. The germline gives CDR1 DFQATT, CDR2 SNEGSKA (reference sequence). The CDR3 spans 16 residues. The CDR3 reads CSAALPSGGTTDTQYF. The CDR3 DNA follows: TGCAGTGCTGCCCTCCCGAGCGGGGGGACCACAGATACGCAGTATTTT.

As regards this clonotype: A much larger clone is a single base away; this may be a read error. The chain recombines TRBV14 with TRBJ2-4; TRBD2 might be the D (6 bases). The DNA end lines up better with TRBJ2-7; the J call may be wrong. Germline CDR1 SGHDN, CDR2 FVKESK. This CDR3 is built from 14 residues. The CDR3 region has the DNA TGTGCCAGCAGCTTCGGGACTCACTCCTACGAGCAGTACTTC. Translated: CASSFGTHSYEQYF.

The rearrangement joins TRBV10-3 to TRBJ2-7, with 13 bases identical to TRBD2. The germline gives CDR1 ENHRY, CDR2 SYGVKD. The CDR3 is made up of 15 amino acids. J was trimmed by 0 bases and V by 8 bases; bases with no gene match: 4. This CDR3 reads CAIQGLAGSSYEQYF. The CDR3 DNA reads TGTGCCATCCAGGGACTAGCGGGGAGCTCCTACGAGCAGTACTTC.

As concerns this clonotype: An end of the junction does not agree with germline; a read error may underlie this. V usage is TRBV4-2 and J usage is TRBJ2-1; TRBD2 agrees at 7 bases. The closer fit of TRBJ2-7 to the DNA end suggests the J call may be wrong. CDR1 and CDR2 (germline): LGHNA, YNFKEQ. The CDR3 loop spans 16 amino acids. CDR3 sequence reads: CAGSHDASWDYNEQYF. The DNA of the CDR3 is TGTGCCGGCAGCCATGATGCGTCATGGGACTACAATGAGCAGTACTTC.

In this sample, this clonotype turned up once. The V and J genes are TRBV7-9 and TRBJ1-1, with D possibly TRBD1 on 5 matching bases. The CDR3 loop spans 16 amino acids. Germline lookup yields CDR1 SEHNR and CDR2 FQNEAQ (reference sequence). V lost 3 bases, J lost 1 base, and 15 bases lay in between. In nucleotides, the CDR3 is TGTGCCAGCAGCTTCAGGGACGGGTTTAGGAACACTGAAGCTTTCTTT. This codes for CASSFRDGFRNTEAFF.

V gene TRBV20-1 combines with J gene TRBJ2-1; 7 bases line up with TRBD2. The germline CDR1 and CDR2 sequences are DFQATT and SNEGSKA (reference sequence). After removal of 4 bases from V and 6 bases from J, the junction contained 9 bases not matched to a gene. This CDR3 is built from 14 residues. The CDR3 nucleotides read TGCAGTGCTAATACCCTACTAGCGTCCAATGAGCAGTTCTTC. Protein sequence: CSANTLLASNEQFF.

In this sample, this clonotype turned up a few times. The V gene is TRBV20-1, the J gene TRBJ2-7; 14 positions agree with TRBD2. The ends lost 3 bases at V and 2 bases at J; junction bases unmatched: 6. The CDR3 is made up of 16 amino acids. Germline V gene data show CDR1 as DFQATT and CDR2 as SNEGSKA (reference sequence). In DNA, the CDR3 is TGCAGTGCTAGCGGGACTAGCGGGAGAGGGACCTACGAGCAGTACTTC. Its protein is CSASGTSGRGTYEQYF.

The gene calls are TRBV20-1 and TRBJ1-1; TRBD1 matches at 8 bases. CDR1 is DFQATT and CDR2 is SNEGSKA in the germline V gene (reference sequence). This CDR3 has 13 residues. After removal of 3 bases from V and 1 base from J, the junction contained 1 base not matched to a gene. CDR3 bases: TGCAGTGCTAGTGGGACAGGGAACACTGAAGCTTTCTTT. Encoded protein: CSASGTGNTEAFF.

In its sample, this clonotype was seen a few times. V and J are TRBV6-2 or TRBV6-3 and TRBJ1-5; the D is unclear. The germline V gene has CDR1 MNHEY and CDR2 SVGEGT. V lost 4 bases and J lost 0, with 13 bases in between. This CDR3 is built from 16 residues. The CDR3 coding sequence is TGTGCCAGCAGTTTAACGCGAACGAATAGCAATCAGCCCCAGCATTTT. Its translation is CASSLTRTNSNQPQHF.

This chain joins TRBV12-3 or TRBV12-4 and TRBJ2-5, with 11 bases matching TRBD2. J lost 1 base, V lost 1 base, and 5 bases had no gene match. This CDR3 has 17 residues. CDR3 residues: CASSLEGLAEPQETQYF. The DNA of the CDR3 is TGTGCCAGCAGTTTAGAGGGACTAGCGGAACCCCAAGAGACCCAGTACTTC.

This clonotype has a single count. The chain is built from TRBV20-1 and TRBJ2-7; 8 nucleotides match TRBD1. The germline CDR1 and CDR2 sequences are DFQATT and SNEGSKA (reference sequence). This CDR3 region has 12 residues. The CDR3, as DNA: TGCAGCGCAATACAGGGGGCCTACGAGCAGTACTTC. It specifies CSAIQGAYEQYF.

The rearrangement joins TRBV20-1 to TRBJ2-2; D is unclear. The V gene's germline CDR1 is DFQATT and CDR2 SNEGSKA (reference sequence). V was clipped by 3 bases and J by 4 bases, with 12 bases between them. This CDR3 spans 14 amino acids. In nucleotides, the CDR3 is TGCAGTGCTAGTCGTCCCTATCCCACCGGGGAGCTGTTTTTT. Translation gives CSASRPYPTGELFF.